This TCR beta chain comes out of a study of blood T cell repertoires in COVID-19. Across the whole study: Acute and convalescent COVID-19 specimens originated in the United States, Italy and Spain. PBMCs, B-cell-depleted T cells, or T cells provided the cDNA or gDNA that made up the material.

The CDR3 is 14 residues long. Germline V gives CDR1 SGHAT, CDR2 FQNNGV. The germline V and J ends were trimmed by 10 bases and 5 bases, with 21 bases remaining between them. Seattle's cohort entered during active infection and was followed longitudinally. Source study methods: For nucleated cells, counts were estimated from reference gene primer amplification. Measured with immunoSEQ multiplex PCR; TCRdb has only the in-frame clones, and not every one. The V and J calls and clone size are taken from that table; D and trimming were inferred from the DNA. Of 120,000 to 150,000 clones in the sample, 84% were seen once.

This TCR came from a man aged 25 to 45 with COVID-19, enrolled during active disease. This sequence joins TRBV11-2 and TRBJ2-7, with a possible D match to TRBD2 (5 bases). The specimen was peripheral blood. The CDR3 DNA follows: TGTGCCATCACCCGCGTCCGGAAAGCGGACGAGCAGTACTTC. Its protein is CAITRVRKADEQYF.